Shown below are 21 T cell receptor beta chains from a single sample sequenced in a study of CD8 T cells in ankylosing spondylitis. TCRdb independently ran MiXCR on the 5' RACE reads; one entry per CDR3 protein. The sample lists roughly 230,000 distinct CDR3 sequences, more than 15% occurring once. The sequenced sample was blood, either unsorted or a sorted T cell fraction (not recorded which). The receptor source for this set is a male donor with ankylosing spondylitis or in good health (not recorded which).

The rearrangement uses TRBV4-1 and TRBJ2-1; TRBD1 is a possible D gene (6 bases). Germline V gives CDR1 MGHRA, CDR2 YSYEKL. V lost 3 bases, J lost 12 bases, and 15 bases lay in between. This CDR3 has 13 amino acids. The CDR3 DNA reads as TGCGCCAGCAGCCACAATTCAGGGGTGGGGCAGTTCTTC. It is translated as CASSHNSGVGQFF.

Of note for this clonotype: This may be a read error, as it is one base from a much larger clone. This sequence joins TRBV15 and TRBJ2-7; 7 nucleotides match TRBD2. There are 15 residues in the CDR3. Germline V CDR1 and CDR2: LNHNV, YYDKDF (reference sequence). The CDR3: CATSKDSYWDYELYF. CDR3 in DNA: TGTGCCACCAGCAAAGACAGTTACTGGGACTACGAGCTGTACTTC.

This clonotype was counted at least ten times. V and J are TRBV6-5 and TRBJ2-2; a possible D gene is TRBD1 (5 bases). Trimming left V 2 bases short and J 3 bases short, with 7 bases between. Looked up from germline, CDR1 is MNHEY and CDR2 is SVGAGI. This CDR3 is built from 14 residues. CDR3 loop: CASSYGADTGELFF. CDR3 bases: TGTGCCAGCAGTTACGGGGCGGACACCGGGGAGCTGTTTTTT.

The chain is built from TRBV7-9 and TRBJ2-2; D gene unclear. The CDR3 totals 15 residues. Per germline, CDR1 SEHNR and CDR2 FQNEAQ (reference sequence). Between the trimmed V and J ends, which lost 2 bases and 0 bases, there was a span of 7 bases. Here the CDR3 reads CASSLFVSNTGELFF. The CDR3 bases are TGTGCCAGCAGCTTATTTGTCTCGAACACCGGGGAGCTGTTTTTT.

This clonotype was found many times. The chain employs TRBV6-5 and TRBJ2-5; TRBD1 is a possible D gene (6 bases). Germline V gene sequence: CDR1 MNHEY, CDR2 SVGAGI. The CDR3 loop spans 12 amino acids. V lost 2 bases to trimming and J lost 5 bases, with 6 bases between them. The CDR3 protein is CASSYGGETQYF. In nucleotides, the CDR3 is TGTGCCAGCAGTTACGGGGGCGAGACCCAGTACTTC.

The chain uses TRBV4-1 and TRBJ1-4; TRBD1 is a possible D gene (5 bases). Trimming removed 0 bases from V and 14 bases from J, with 16 bases in between. Germline loops: CDR1 MGHRA, CDR2 YSYEKL. This CDR3 has 14 residues. This CDR3 is CASSQDQWGRGLFF. For the CDR3, the DNA is TGCGCCAGCAGCCAAGATCAGTGGGGAAGGGGTCTGTTTTTT.

With regard to this clonotype: Since a much larger clone is just one base distant, this may be a read error. The J gene is TRBJ2-7, the V gene TRBV4-1; D is unclear. The CDR3 length is 15 residues. Germline values: CDR1 MGHRA, CDR2 YSYEKL. Trimming pared 2 bases from V and 2 bases from J, leaving 13 bases between. The CDR3 sequence: CASSQWLKQPYEQYF. CDR3 DNA: TGCGCCAGCAGCCAATGGCTGAAACAGCCCTACGAGCAGTACTTC.

This clonotype was detected a few times. The chain joins TRBV9 to TRBJ1-1, with D tentatively TRBD1 (6 bases). Germline values: CDR1 SGDLS, CDR2 YYNGEE. Trimming pared 4 bases from V and 6 bases from J, leaving 13 bases between. There are 13 residues in the CDR3. CDR3 loop: CASSFLGGPEAFF. In DNA, the CDR3 is TGTGCCAGCAGCTTCCTGGGGGGGCCTGAAGCTTTCTTT.

This clonotype came up many times. The genes are TRBV7-3 and TRBJ2-2; a possible D gene is TRBD1 (5 bases). From germline, CDR1 is SGHTA and CDR2 FQGTGA. The V end lost 4 bases, the J end lost 4 bases, and 19 bases lay between the germline ends. CDR3 size: 17 residues. The CDR3 loop is CASSSTPSGLGTGELFF. The CDR3 DNA reads TGTGCCAGCAGCTCAACCCCCTCAGGGCTCGGCACCGGGGAGCTGTTTTTT. Supplemented by reference TRBV7-3 and TRBJ2-2, the full variable domain reads GAGVSQTPSNKVTEKGKYVELRCDPISGHTALYWYRQSLGQGPEFLIYFQGTGAADDSGLPNDRFFAVRPEGSVSTLKIQRTERGDSAVYLCASSSTPSGLGTGELFFGEGSRLTVL.

As to this clonotype: This may be a read error, as it is one base from a much larger clone. This chain joins TRBV6-1 and TRBJ2-1, with D possibly being TRBD1 (6 bases). This CDR3 region has 16 residues. Trimming pared 6 bases from V and 4 bases from J, leaving 19 bases between. CDR1 is MNHNS, CDR2 SASEGT, per germline. The CDR3 protein is CASSTWGQSMYNEQFF. In DNA, the CDR3 is TGTGCCAGCAGCACCTGGGGGCAGTCGATGTACAATGAGCAGTTCTTC.

CDR3 sequence reads: CASSVERGTNTGELFF. The CDR3 DNA is TGTGCCAGCAGCGTAGAACGAGGGACCAACACCGGGGAGCTGTTTTTT. This sequence joins TRBV9 and TRBJ2-2; D may match TRBD1 or TRBD2 (5 bases each). This CDR3 has 16 amino acids. Germline V CDR1 and CDR2: SGDLS, YYNGEE. V was clipped by 0 bases and J by 2 bases, with 11 bases between them.

This clonotype came up a few times. The chain couples TRBV5-6 to TRBJ2-7, with D perhaps matching TRBD2 (6 bases). The CDR3 runs 17 residues. Trimming removed 2 bases from V and 1 base from J, with 19 bases in between. CDR1 and CDR2 from the germline V gene are SGHDT and YYEEEE. CDR3: CASSLPSRGKGSYEQYF. Here the CDR3 DNA reads TGTGCCAGCAGCTTACCATCCCGGGGGAAAGGGTCCTACGAGCAGTACTTC.

V gene TRBV6-5 combines with J gene TRBJ2-2, with 9 nucleotides matching TRBD2. The V and J ends lost 2 bases and 7 bases, in that order; junction bases with no gene match: 8. This CDR3 comprises 16 residues. The germline V gene has CDR1 MNHEY and CDR2 SVGAGI. This CDR3 is CASSYGPSGTNGELFF. The CDR3 nucleotides are TGTGCCAGCAGTTACGGGCCTAGCGGGACCAACGGGGAGCTGTTTTTT.

This clonotype was counted ten times or more. The chain employs TRBV20-1 and TRBJ1-1; D ambiguous. The CDR3 is 12 residues long. The V and J ends lost 3 bases and 3 bases respectively, with 8 bases between them. Germline loops: CDR1 DFQATT, CDR2 SNEGSKA (reference sequence). The CDR3 DNA reads as TGCAGTGCTAGTATTCGCGACACTGAAGCTTTCTTT. It codes for CSASIRDTEAFF.

A few counts support this clonotype. The CDR3 loop reads CASSLASPTYEQYF. CDR3 coding DNA: TGTGCCAGCAGCTTAGCGTCGCCTACCTACGAGCAGTACTTC. This chain joins TRBV7-6 and TRBJ2-7; no definite D call. In germline, CDR1 is SGHVS, CDR2 FNYEAQ. The V end was cut by 0 bases, the J end by 2 bases, with 8 bases between. The CDR3 runs 14 residues.

V usage is TRBV20-1 and J usage is TRBJ2-1; 14 bases align to TRBD2. This CDR3 has 14 residues. Germline assignment: CDR1 DFQATT and CDR2 SNEGSKA (reference sequence). Trimming removed 5 bases from V and 8 bases from J; junction bases left unmatched: 5. The CDR3 region has the DNA TGCAGTGCTTTTCCGGGACTAGCGGGAGATGAGCAGTTCTTC. Its translation is CSAFPGLAGDEQFF.

This clonotype was seen repeatedly, ten times or more. The J gene is TRBJ1-5, the V gene TRBV2; no clear D gene. There are 15 residues in the CDR3. With 1 base removed from V and 4 bases from J, the gap between germline ends came to 11 bases. The V gene's germline CDR1 is SNHLY and CDR2 FYNNEI. DNA of the CDR3: TGTGCCAGCAGTGAAGTAACGGTTCTTAATCAGCCCCAGCATTTT. Its translation: CASSEVTVLNQPQHF.

This sequence joins TRBV11-2 and TRBJ2-7; unclear D gene. CDR1 and CDR2 from the germline V gene are SGHAT and FQNNGV. The CDR3 spans 13 residues. The V end lost 4 bases, the J end lost 5 bases, and 12 bases lay between the germline ends. The CDR3 spells CASSSPSNDEQYF. The CDR3 coding sequence is TGTGCCAGCAGCTCCCCCTCTAACGACGAGCAGTACTTC. Together with reference TRBV11-2 and TRBJ2-7, the CDR3 gives the full variable domain: EAGVAQSPRYKIIEKRQSVAFWCNPISGHATLYWYQQILGQGPKLLIQFQNNGVVDDSQLPKDRFSAERLKGVDSTLKIQPAKLEDSAVYLCASSSPSNDEQYFGPGTRLTVT.

The chain links TRBV4-1 to TRBJ2-7; no firm D call. The CDR3 sequence is 14 residues long. The V gene lost 0 bases and the J gene lost 0 bases, with 6 bases spanning the gap. Germline CDR1 reads MGHRA; CDR2 reads YSYEKL. The CDR3 loop is CASSQDQSSYEQYF. CDR3 sequence (DNA): TGCGCCAGCAGCCAAGATCAGAGCTCCTACGAGCAGTACTTC.

This rearrangement joins TRBV4-1 to TRBJ2-1, with 8 bases lining up with TRBD2. The length of the CDR3 is 16 residues. With 4 bases clipped from V and 7 bases from J, the junction kept 12 bases outside the gene matches. Germline values: CDR1 MGHRA, CDR2 YSYEKL. CDR3 sequence (DNA): TGCGCCAGCAGCCCAGGTTGGGGCGGGAGGTTGAATGAGCAGTTCTTC. Its protein is CASSPGWGGRLNEQFF.

This clonotype has at least ten counts. The rearrangement links TRBV4-3 to TRBJ2-1; D remains unclear. CDR3 size: 13 residues. Trimming shortened V by 1 base and J by 9 bases, and 10 bases separated the two germline ends. The germline gives CDR1 LGHNA, CDR2 YSLEER. CDR3 coding DNA: TGCGCCAGCAGCCAAGGTTATATGAGTGAGCAGTTCTTC. As protein: CASSQGYMSEQFF.